This T cell receptor (beta chain) was sequenced for a study of OX40 agonist ivuxolimab in advanced cancers. Looking at the study overall: Every 2 weeks, ivuxolimab was infused into the patients intravenously at between 0.01 and 10 mg/kg.

The junction had 13 bases not matched to a gene; V was cut back by 8 bases and J by 2 bases. Germline V CDR1 and CDR2: ENHRY, SYGVKD. The CDR3 runs to 16 residues. Assay: immunoSEQ multiplex PCR; the TCRdb copy retains only in-frame clones and omits some. The sample consists of 15,000 to 20,000 clones, around 62% of them appearing once. Source: CD4+ or CD8+ T cells sorted from blood, taken in a trial of the OX40 agonist ivuxolimab. The J gene is TRBJ2-7, the V gene TRBV10-3, with 9 bases fitting TRBD1. This receptor was identified in an adult with an advanced solid tumor such as melanoma, head and neck, liver or kidney cancer. CDR3 in DNA: TGTGCCATCCAACCGTTGGTGGGACAGGGTGCCTACGAGCAGTACTTC. Translation gives CAIQPLVGQGAYEQYF.